This is a list of T cell receptor beta chains from one sample in a study of blood T cells in healthy people across ages. Via MiXCR, TCRdb re-called the 5' RACE reads, giving one row per CDR3 protein. The table includes fewer than 600,000 distinct CDR3 sequences, roughly a quarter detected once. These data also featured in a second study, about T cells of mothers and their children.

Sequenced sample: blood. The receptors shown here come from a boy aged 2 to 9 in good health. CDR3s include the opening cysteine and the closing phenylalanine or tryptophan. Fields, in order: J gene, D gene, V gene, CDR3 protein. The D gene is left open where the match is weak.

TRBJ2-7 TRBD2 TRBV20-1 CSATAQPGLINEQYF
TRBJ2-1 . TRBV14 CASSQGGSGPYNEQFF
TRBJ2-5 . TRBV29-1 CSVGLDGGQETQYF
TRBJ2-3 . TRBV19 CASSPNWSGRSTDTQYF
TRBJ2-3 . TRBV13 CASSPNGMSDTQYF
. . TRBV3-1 CASSQGGVYEQYF
TRBJ2-1 . TRBV11-2 CASSLSLLDEQFF
TRBJ1-2 . TRBV20-1 CSANRNYGYTF
TRBJ2-1 . TRBV14 CASSMRAGYEQFF
TRBJ1-1 . TRBV18 CASSPRRDVRAAEAFF
. TRBD2 TRBV25-1 CASSASRGDPYEQYF
TRBJ2-2 TRBD1 TRBV18 CASSPKPGQGTRNTGELFF
TRBJ2-2 TRBD1 TRBV6-1 CASSLQGQGGTGELFF
TRBJ2-1 . TRBV13 CASSELGGVPYNEQFF
TRBJ1-2 TRBD1 TRBV27 CASSLRTGGNYGYTF
TRBJ1-4 TRBD1 TRBV6-5 CASTHRGLGVTNEKLFF
TRBJ2-3 TRBD2 TRBV20-1 CSARSWTSGTVDTQYF
TRBJ2-3 . TRBV3-1 CASSQGGREEYF
. . TRBV12-3/TRBV12-4 CASSPLRDGLPYEQYF
TRBJ1-5 . TRBV7-9 CASSSGPGPQHF
TRBJ1-2 TRBD1 TRBV3-1 CASSQATGTNYGYTF
TRBJ2-5 TRBD2 TRBV6-5 CASSFAASGGSQETQYF
TRBJ1-1 . TRBV5-1 CASSLGGTTNTEAFF
. TRBD2 TRBV5-1 CASSVSGRAFDEQFF
TRBJ1-4 TRBD1 TRBV4-2 CASSQRDSPNEKLFF
TRBJ1-5 . TRBV6-1 CASSERRTEAYSNQPQHF
. TRBD1 TRBV5-1 CASSPPTGGYEDEQYF
TRBJ2-3 TRBD2 TRBV7-3 CASSSGPSGSDTQYF
. TRBD2 TRBV28 CASRADSPGLAGGPLYEQYF
TRBJ2-5 . TRBV21-1 CASTGSGTPEETQYF
TRBJ2-7 . TRBV5-6 CASSLVRSEQYF
. TRBD2 TRBV7-7 CASSLGGIGLAGVGEQFF
. . TRBV6-2/TRBV6-3 CASSPPEGAAYNEQFF
TRBJ1-2 . TRBV5-5 CASSLGADLLYGYTF
TRBJ2-5 . TRBV29-1 CSVPTGGLETQYF
TRBJ2-4 . TRBV12-3/TRBV12-4 CASTLSTAVAKNIQYF
TRBJ2-3 . TRBV18 CASSPQKGGGQSTSTDTQYF
TRBJ2-1 . TRBV21-1 CASRRGKFF
TRBJ2-3 . TRBV20-1 CSARTHADTQYF
TRBJ1-6 . TRBV7-2 CASSLVQGNNSPLHF
TRBJ1-2 . TRBV30 CAWYTPGHRYGYTF
TRBJ2-2 TRBD1 TRBV14 CASSQEGDRGLAGELFF
TRBJ2-2 TRBD2 TRBV10-3 CAISAGRERTGELFF
TRBJ2-3 TRBD1 TRBV20-1 CSAGGRDRGLTDTQYF
TRBJ1-1 . TRBV6-5 CASSYSGGANTEAFF
. . TRBV7-3 CASSFYPGERNEQFF
TRBJ2-1 TRBD2 TRBV20-1 CSARPLAGINEQFF
TRBJ2-5 TRBD1 TRBV7-9 CASSSTGVEQETQYF
TRBJ2-5 . TRBV7-2 CASSLGGANGETQYF
TRBJ2-3 TRBD2 TRBV15 CATSRERGGGTDTQYF
TRBJ1-4 TRBD1 TRBV15 CATSDRDRGFEKLFF
TRBJ2-7 . TRBV15 CATSRVLLYVNEQYF
TRBJ2-5 TRBD2 TRBV28 CASSPVAGWAQETQYF
TRBJ2-5 . TRBV30 CAWSVVEQYF